These 21 T cell receptor beta chains share one sample of origin, sequenced in a study of blood T cells in healthy people across ages (dated by TCRdb to between 2015 and 2016). Library method: 5' RACE. The reads were generated on an Illumina HiSeq 2500. A second 7 to 11 cycle PCR used a sample-barcoded 5' primer and a J-beta primer mix. TCRdb redid the processing of the public reads, applying fastp at Q25 and MiXCR, and retained in-frame beta chains. Under each unique CDR3 protein, matching rows form one entry showing the most common genes and DNA. The sample table holds some 1.4 million distinct CDR3 sequences, of which 42% were seen once. The leading ten clones occupy under 8% of the sample. The sample taken for sequencing was blood. These TCRs come from a woman younger than 35 in good health.

This clonotype showed up many times. The gene calls are TRBV7-2 and TRBJ2-5; D possibly matches TRBD1 or TRBD2 (5 bases each). Trimming removed 2 bases from V and 3 bases from J, with 7 bases in between. This CDR3 region has 13 residues. Germline CDR1 and CDR2: SGHTA and FQGNSA. CDR3 in DNA: TGTGCCAGCAGCTTAAGGGGAGAAGAGACCCAGTACTTC. Protein sequence: CASSLRGEETQYF. Full variable domain (remainder filled in from reference TRBV7-2 and TRBJ2-5): GAGVSQSPSNKVTEKGKDVELRCDPISGHTALYWYRQSLGQGLEFLIYFQGNSAPDKSGLPSDRFSAERTGGSVSTLTIQRTQQEDSAVYLCASSLRGEETQYFGPGTRLLVL.

A single count supports this clonotype. The chain has TRBV12-3 or TRBV12-4 and TRBJ1-1, with 8 positions matching TRBD1. The CDR3 is 13 amino acids. Losses at the gene ends were 6 bases for V and 10 bases for J; bases not matched to a gene: 10. This chain's CDR3 is CASSGQGWWGAFF. The CDR3 nucleotides read TGTGCCAGCAGCGGACAGGGTTGGTGGGGAGCTTTCTTT.

The CDR3 coding sequence is TGTGCCAGCAGTATTGGGACGGGAGAAACAGATACGCAGTATTTT. Encoded protein: CASSIGTGETDTQYF. This chain uses TRBV6-4 with TRBJ2-3, with D possibly being TRBD2 (6 bases). V lost 5 bases and J lost 3, with 15 bases in between. Germline CDR1 MRHNA, CDR2 SNTAGT. The CDR3 loop spans 15 amino acids.

This clonotype came up many times. The gene calls are TRBV29-1 and TRBJ2-3, with TRBD2 as a possible D gene (6 bases). CDR1 SQVTM and CDR2 ANQGSEA come from the germline V gene. V dropped 1 base and J dropped 6 bases, with 14 bases sitting between them. There are 14 residues in the CDR3. The CDR3 spells CSVEAGGLLDTQYF. CDR3 DNA: TGCAGCGTTGAAGCCGGAGGACTACTCGATACGCAGTATTTT.

V is TRBV6-5 and J is TRBJ1-2; the D gene is possibly TRBD1 (6 bases). The germline CDR1 and CDR2 sequences are MNHEY and SVGAGI. V lost 2 bases and J 4 bases, leaving 11 bases between the germline ends. The CDR3 length is 14 residues. The CDR3 nucleotides are TGTGCCAGCAGTTACGGGAGGGGGATCTATGGCTACACCTTC. It yields the protein CASSYGRGIYGYTF.

This clonotype has more than one count but fewer than ten. A much larger clone differs by one base, so this may be a read error. This rearrangement joins TRBV20-1 to TRBJ2-1; TRBD1 or TRBD2 may be the D gene (5 bases each). The DNA end favors TRBJ2-7, so the J call may be wrong. Germline V gene sequence: CDR1 DFQATT, CDR2 SNEGSKA (reference sequence). The CDR3 runs to 15 residues. CDR3 bases: TGCAGTGCCATGTATCGACGGGGCCTCTACAATGAGCAGTACTTC. Translated: CSAMYRRGLYNEQYF.

This clonotype has just a few counts. The gene calls are TRBV28 and TRBJ2-5, with TRBD1 matching 12 bases. V gave up 10 bases and J gave up 4 bases; unmatched junction bases: 16. Germline V gene lookup returns CDR1 MDHEN and CDR2 SYDVKM. This CDR3 spans 17 amino acids. CDR3 in amino acids: CAILGRRDRGLLETQYF. The CDR3 coding sequence is TGTGCCATTCTAGGGAGGCGGGACAGGGGGCTTTTAGAGACCCAGTACTTC.

This rearrangement joins TRBV20-1 to TRBJ2-7; no clear D. CDR1 and CDR2 from the germline V gene are DFQATT and SNEGSKA (reference sequence). Trimming removed 1 base at V and 3 bases at J, with 13 bases between. This CDR3 contains 14 residues. CDR3 DNA: TGCAGTGCTAGAGTAAGGGCCGCCGGCTACGAGCAGTACTTC. Translating gives CSARVRAAGYEQYF.

V is TRBV6-5 and J is TRBJ2-1, with a possible D match to TRBD1 (6 bases). CDR1 and CDR2 (germline): MNHEY, SVGAGI. V was shortened by 5 bases and J by 6 bases, with 14 bases between the two germline ends. This CDR3 is built from 14 residues. CDR3 loop: CASSRTVDSNEQFF. The CDR3, as DNA: TGTGCCAGCAGTCGGACAGTGGACAGCAATGAGCAGTTCTTC.

With respect to this clonotype: The junction shows a germline mismatch at one end, possibly a read error. The J gene is TRBJ2-5, the V gene TRBV15; TRBD2 is a possible D gene (6 bases). The better agreement between TRBJ2-7 and the DNA end casts doubt on the J call. Germline values: CDR1 LNHNV, CDR2 YYDKDF (reference sequence). The CDR3 length is 14 residues. In DNA, the CDR3 is TGTGCCTCCAGCTCCACGCCGGACTACCCCGAGCAGTACTTC. Amino acids: CASSSTPDYPEQYF.

In DNA, the CDR3 is TGTGCCAGCAGTGAAGCGCGGGGAGGTCAGGATGGCTACACCTTC. This encodes CASSEARGGQDGYTF. The genes are TRBV6-1 and TRBJ1-2; D unclear. Germline CDR1 reads MNHNS; CDR2 reads SASEGT. This CDR3 region has 15 residues. With 0 bases removed from V and 6 bases from J, the gap between germline ends came to 14 bases.

This clonotype has just a few counts. The chain employs TRBV12-3 or TRBV12-4 and TRBJ2-5, with a weak D call TRBD1 (5 bases). The V end was cut by 4 bases, the J end by 5 bases, with 11 bases between. This CDR3 contains 13 residues. CDR3 sequence: CASSYWGQETQYF. The CDR3 DNA is TGTGCCAGCAGTTATTGGGGCCAGGAGACCCAGTACTTC.

This clonotype was found a few times. CDR3 DNA: TGTGCCAGCATTTGGTCGGGGCCCACAGATACGCAGTATTTT. It translates to CASIWSGPTDTQYF. The V gene is TRBV2, the J gene TRBJ2-3; perhaps D is TRBD1 or TRBD2 (5 bases each). The CDR3 covers 14 residues. CDR1 is SNHLY, CDR2 FYNNEI, per germline. Between the trimmed V and J ends, which lost 7 bases and 2 bases, there was a span of 13 bases.

This clonotype was seen more than once but under ten times. The V call is TRBV6-1, the J call TRBJ2-7, with D perhaps TRBD2 (5 bases). The CDR3 covers 17 residues. Germline CDR1 is MNHNS and CDR2 is SASEGT. V was trimmed by 4 bases and J by 3 bases, leaving 22 bases between them. As DNA, the CDR3 is TGTGCCAGCAGTGTGCCCGAAGGGCGCATAGGGAGCTACGAGCAGTACTTC. This codes for CASSVPEGRIGSYEQYF.

V usage is TRBV6-1 and J usage is TRBJ2-1, with a tentative D call TRBD1 (5 bases). The end of the DNA fits TRBJ2-7 better, so the J call may be wrong. The germline V gene has CDR1 MNHNS and CDR2 SASEGT. The CDR3 consists of 15 residues. The CDR3 sequence: CASSPRETSYNEQYF. CDR3 DNA sequence: TGTGCCAGCAGTCCCAGGGAAACCTCCTACAATGAGCAGTACTTC.

V and J are TRBV4-1 and TRBJ2-7, with D possibly matching TRBD2 (7 bases). V lost 2 bases and J 0 bases, leaving 17 bases between the germline ends. This CDR3 has 17 residues. Germline V CDR1 and CDR2: MGHRA, YSYEKL. The chain's CDR3 is CASSQRGASGYSYEQYF. DNA for the CDR3: TGCGCCAGCAGCCAACGGGGGGCTAGCGGTTACTCCTACGAGCAGTACTTC.

This clonotype has only a few counts. This sequence joins TRBV29-1 and TRBJ1-2; 7 bases align to TRBD1. J was trimmed by 2 bases and V by 6 bases; bases with no gene match: 6. Germline CDR1 SQVTM, CDR2 ANQGSEA. This CDR3 comprises 13 residues. The CDR3, as DNA: TGCAGCGTCGAACAGGGGTGGAACTATGGCTACACCTTC. As protein: CSVEQGWNYGYTF.

This clonotype has more than one count but fewer than ten. CDR3 amino acids: CASSYGTSGGSYNEQFF. The CDR3 bases are TGCGCCAGCAGCTACGGGACTAGCGGGGGTTCCTACAATGAGCAGTTCTTC. The gene calls are TRBV4-1 and TRBJ2-1, with TRBD2 matching 14 bases. This CDR3 is built from 17 residues. Germline CDR1 is MGHRA and CDR2 is YSYEKL. V lost 5 bases, J lost 1 base, and 4 bases stayed unmatched.

Points on this clonotype: One end of the junction fails to match germline, which may point to a read error. The chain recombines TRBV20-1 with TRBJ2-7; D possibly matches TRBD1 or TRBD2 (5 bases each). This CDR3 contains 16 residues. Per germline, CDR1 DFQATT and CDR2 SNEGSKA (reference sequence). The CDR3: CSARDFFPGSSYGQYF. The CDR3 nucleotides read TGCAGTGCTAGAGATTTTTTTCCAGGGAGCTCCTACGGGCAGTACTTC.

The genes are TRBV7-2 and TRBJ2-3; weak D call: TRBD2 (6 bases). The germline V gene encodes CDR1 SGHTA and CDR2 FQGNSA. The CDR3 is 14 residues long. The ends were cut back, 8 bases at V and 0 bases at J, with 12 bases in the middle. CDR3 sequence (DNA): TGTGCCAGCTGGTCGCGGGGTAGCACAGATACGCAGTATTTT. This translates into CASWSRGSTDTQYF.

The V and J genes are TRBV6-6 and TRBJ2-3; D unresolved. CDR3 size: 16 residues. Germline V gene lookup returns CDR1 MNHNY and CDR2 SVGAGI (reference sequence). V lost 5 bases, J lost 0 bases, and 15 bases lay in between. CDR3 amino acids: CASSQNPVLSTDTQYF. The CDR3 coding sequence is TGTGCCAGCAGTCAAAACCCGGTCCTGAGCACAGATACGCAGTATTTT.